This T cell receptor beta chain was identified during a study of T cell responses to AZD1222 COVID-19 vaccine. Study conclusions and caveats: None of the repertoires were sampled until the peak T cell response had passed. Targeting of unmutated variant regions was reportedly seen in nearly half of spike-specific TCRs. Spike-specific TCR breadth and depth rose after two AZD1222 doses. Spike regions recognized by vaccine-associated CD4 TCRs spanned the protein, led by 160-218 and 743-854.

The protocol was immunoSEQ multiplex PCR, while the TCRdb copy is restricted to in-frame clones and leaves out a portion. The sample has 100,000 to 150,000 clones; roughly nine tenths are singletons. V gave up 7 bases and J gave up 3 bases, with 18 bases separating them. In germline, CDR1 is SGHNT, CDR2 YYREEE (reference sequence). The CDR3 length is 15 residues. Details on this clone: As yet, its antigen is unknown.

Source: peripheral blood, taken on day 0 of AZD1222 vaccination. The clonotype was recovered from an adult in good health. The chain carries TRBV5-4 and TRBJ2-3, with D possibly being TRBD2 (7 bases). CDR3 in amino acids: CASGPGRGATDTQYF. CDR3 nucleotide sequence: TGTGCCAGCGGTCCAGGGAGGGGGGCGACAGATACGCAGTATTTT.